Below are 18 T cell receptor beta chains sequenced from a single sample in a study of T cell repertoires in cytomegalovirus infection. TCRdb called the reads again in MiXCR, with one record for every CDR3 protein. The sample consists of a few hundred thousand distinct CDR3 sequences, about 13% of them appearing once. Sample: PBMCs. The source is a human donor in good health (CMV status not recorded). Some clones in this sample may be carry-over from other donors' samples.

The J gene is TRBJ1-2, the V gene TRBV6-6; D remains ambiguous. The ends were cut back, 7 bases at V and 6 bases at J, with 15 bases in the middle. The CDR3 spans 13 residues. Germline V gene data show CDR1 as MNHNY and CDR2 as SVGAGI (reference sequence). The CDR3 coding sequence is TGTGCCAGCACCCCGGGCCTCCCTGATGGCTACACCTTC. The encoded protein is CASTPGLPDGYTF.

This clonotype was seen more than once but under ten times. This chain joins TRBV6-8 and TRBJ2-1, with TRBD1 identical over 9 bases. Trimming at V came to 6 bases and at J to 10 bases, leaving 13 bases not matched to a gene. Germline CDR1 and CDR2: MNHGY and SAAAGT. The CDR3 sequence is 15 residues long. CDR3 DNA sequence: TGTGCCAGCAGACTTACCGGGACAGGGCGGAACGAGCAGTTCTTC. Protein product: CASRLTGTGRNEQFF.

In this sample, this clonotype turned up many times. The chain recombines TRBV7-2 with TRBJ1-6; 8 bases fit TRBD1. Germline V gives CDR1 SGHTA, CDR2 FQGNSA. V was clipped by 5 bases and J by 12 bases; unmatched bases: 9. This CDR3 comprises 14 residues. CDR3 loop: CASSAQTGGRPLHF. In DNA, the CDR3 is TGTGCCAGCAGCGCCCAAACAGGGGGGAGACCCCTCCACTTT.

This clonotype was seen many times. The V gene is TRBV7-8, the J gene TRBJ1-6; D not certain. This CDR3 contains 15 residues. V was shortened by 2 bases and J by 14 bases, with 19 bases between the two germline ends. Per germline, CDR1 SGHVS and CDR2 FQNEAQ. CDR3: CASSLYTDATITLHF. Written as DNA, the CDR3 is TGTGCCAGCAGCTTATATACAGATGCAACTATAACCCTCCACTTT.

This clonotype has a count of ten or more. V usage is TRBV11-3 and J usage is TRBJ2-3; no definite D call. The CDR3 is 13 residues long. Trimming removed 0 bases from V and 6 bases from J, with 7 bases in between. From germline, CDR1 is SGHNT and CDR2 YENEEA. CDR3 sequence (DNA): TGTGCCAGCAGCTTAGATTGGGGTGATACGCAGTATTTT. Amino acids: CASSLDWGDTQYF.

This clonotype turned up a few times. V gene TRBV20-1 combines with J gene TRBJ2-2, with 15 nucleotides matching TRBD2. Germline V lookup: CDR1 DFQATT, CDR2 SNEGSKA (reference sequence). CDR3 length: 15 residues. V was clipped by 5 bases and J by 4 bases; unmatched bases: 2. CDR3 residues: CSAEGLAGGTGELFF. In DNA form, the CDR3 reads TGCAGTGCTGAGGGACTAGCGGGAGGCACCGGGGAGCTGTTTTTT.

This clonotype was seen a few times. This rearrangement joins TRBV29-1 to TRBJ1-2; no clear D gene. The germline V and J ends were trimmed by 3 bases and 4 bases, with 18 bases remaining between them. The CDR3 is 15 amino acids. The germline CDR1 and CDR2 sequences are SQVTM and ANQGSEA. CDR3: CSVESGQSVVYGYTF. The CDR3 nucleotides read TGCAGCGTTGAGTCCGGCCAATCTGTGGTCTATGGCTACACCTTC.

This clonotype has ten or more counts. This chain uses TRBV7-9 with TRBJ1-6; D perhaps matches TRBD1 (6 bases). The germline V gene encodes CDR1 SEHNR and CDR2 FQNEAQ (reference sequence). The CDR3 has 14 residues. Trimming shortened V by 1 base and J by 9 bases, and 10 bases separated the two germline ends. CDR3 in amino acids: CASSLVTGSSPLHF. CDR3 in DNA: TGTGCCAGCAGCTTAGTTACAGGGTCTTCACCCCTCCACTTT.

Many counts were recorded for this clonotype. The rearrangement uses TRBV25-1 and TRBJ2-7, with 11 bases lining up with TRBD1. CDR1 is MGHDK and CDR2 is SYGVNS in the germline V gene. V was clipped by 6 bases and J by 2 bases; unmatched bases: 3. The CDR3 is made up of 14 amino acids. CDR3 sequence: CASRGQGGTYEQYF. The DNA of the CDR3 is TGTGCCAGCAGGGGACAGGGGGGTACCTACGAGCAGTACTTC.

A few counts support this clonotype. This chain links TRBV20-1 with TRBJ1-2; TRBD1 might be the D (5 bases). Germline V lookup: CDR1 DFQATT, CDR2 SNEGSKA (reference sequence). The V end was cut by 3 bases, the J end by 3 bases, with 23 bases between. The CDR3 extends over 17 amino acids. CDR3 nucleotides: TGCAGTGCTAGCTGGAAGCCGTCCTTACAGGTTTACTATGGCTACACCTTC. Amino acids: CSASWKPSLQVYYGYTF.

This sequence joins TRBV6-2 or TRBV6-3 and TRBJ1-2; D perhaps matches TRBD1 (6 bases). In germline, CDR1 is MNHEY, CDR2 SVGEGT. CDR3 length: 14 residues. V dropped 4 bases and J dropped 4 bases, with 13 bases sitting between them. The CDR3 DNA sequence: TGTGCCAGCAGTTTGTGGGACAACTCCTATGGCTACACCTTC. It yields the protein CASSLWDNSYGYTF.

This clonotype came up many times. The chain employs TRBV7-9 and TRBJ2-2, with D uncertain. Germline CDR1 SEHNR, CDR2 FQNEAQ (reference sequence). This CDR3 has 13 amino acids. V lost 4 bases and J lost 0, with 3 bases in between. This chain's CDR3 is CASSSANTGELFF. CDR3 bases: TGTGCCAGCAGCTCAGCGAACACCGGGGAGCTGTTTTTT.

This clonotype was recorded a few times. The chain carries TRBV29-1 and TRBJ1-6, with D uncertain. The V end was cut by 4 bases, the J end by 6 bases, with 13 bases between. Germline V gene data show CDR1 as SQVTM and CDR2 as ANQGSEA. There are 14 residues in the CDR3. The CDR3 protein is CSVAFGRANSPLHF. In nucleotides, the CDR3 is TGCAGCGTTGCGTTCGGAAGGGCTAATTCACCCCTCCACTTT.

The rearrangement joins TRBV10-1 to TRBJ2-7, with D hard to call. Germline V gives CDR1 WNHNN, CDR2 SYGVQD (reference sequence). This CDR3 spans 15 amino acids. Trimming took off 2 bases at V and 2 bases at J, with 13 bases between the two ends. CDR3 residues: CASSEDSLEPYEQYF. CDR3 DNA sequence: TGCGCCAGCAGTGAGGACTCCTTGGAGCCCTACGAGCAGTACTTC.

This clonotype showed up just a few times. The rearrangement joins TRBV28 to TRBJ1-2; 9 bases line up with TRBD1. Germline V CDR1 and CDR2: MDHEN, SYDVKM. The CDR3 is 18 amino acids. Trimming at V came to 4 bases and at J to 0 bases, leaving 12 bases not matched to a gene. The CDR3 here is CASSSPGQGVKTNYGYTF. For the CDR3, the DNA is TGTGCCAGCAGTTCACCGGGACAGGGAGTGAAGACTAACTATGGCTACACCTTC.

This clonotype was seen many times. This rearrangement joins TRBV7-8 to TRBJ2-5; D not resolved. Deletions cut 2 bases from V and 1 base from J, with 8 bases between. The CDR3 runs 14 residues. Germline V gene lookup returns CDR1 SGHVS and CDR2 FQNEAQ. CDR3 amino acids: CASSLWGVQETQYF. The CDR3 DNA is TGTGCCAGCAGCTTATGGGGTGTCCAAGAGACCCAGTACTTC.

The chain has TRBV6-1 and TRBJ2-3; D call uncertain. The CDR3 loop spans 16 amino acids. Germline CDR1 MNHNS, CDR2 SASEGT. V was trimmed by 5 bases and J by 2 bases, leaving 17 bases between them. The CDR3 DNA reads TGTGCCAGCAGTCCCACGGCGAGCGCCTCCACAGATACGCAGTATTTT. Encoded protein: CASSPTASASTDTQYF.

This clonotype was detected ten times or more. The chain has TRBV10-3 and TRBJ1-2, with D unclear. Looked up from germline, CDR1 is ENHRY and CDR2 is SYGVKD. The CDR3 runs 12 residues. Trimming took 0 bases from V and 5 from J, leaving 4 bases between them. Here the CDR3 reads CAISESEYGYTF. The DNA of the CDR3 is TGTGCCATCAGTGAGTCTGAATATGGCTACACCTTC.